The 30 T cell receptor beta chains below were found in one sample sequenced in a study of T cell responses to AZD1222 COVID-19 vaccine. Libraries were prepared by immunoSEQ multiplex PCR; TCRdb keeps only in-frame clonotypes and omits some of them. The repertoire includes 130,000 or so clones, 85% to 95% of them detected once, and around 0.85% sits in the top ten. The sample was peripheral blood, taken on day 0 of MenACWY control vaccination. The receptors were sampled from an adult in good health.

V is TRBV6-5 and J is TRBJ1-3; D not certain. The V end lost 6 bases, the J end lost 7 bases, and 10 bases lay between the germline ends. CDR3 size: 12 residues. Germline V gene lookup returns CDR1 MNHEY and CDR2 SVGAGI. As DNA, the CDR3 is TGTGCCAGCAGGAGTAGTAGTAACACCATATATTTT. Translating gives CASRSSSNTIYF.

The J gene is TRBJ1-6, the V gene TRBV28, with D hard to call. The V gene lost 5 bases and the J gene lost 3 bases, with 11 bases spanning the gap. This CDR3 has 15 amino acids. Germline V lookup: CDR1 MDHEN, CDR2 SYDVKM. The chain's CDR3 is CASSPGEGYNSPLHF. The DNA for the CDR3 is TGTGCCAGCAGTCCGGGAGAAGGCTATAATTCACCCCTCCACTTT.

The chain links TRBV11-2 to TRBJ1-5, with D uncertain. The CDR3 totals 13 residues. Trimming took off 1 base at V and 3 bases at J, with 4 bases between the two ends. The germline V gene has CDR1 SGHAT and CDR2 FQNNGV. The CDR3 protein is CASSLAVNQPQHF. CDR3 bases: TGTGCCAGCAGCTTAGCCGTCAATCAGCCCCAGCATTTT.

The chain has TRBV28 and TRBJ1-5, with TRBD1 identical over 9 bases. After removal of 6 bases from V and 6 bases from J, the junction contained 15 bases not matched to a gene. Germline V gene lookup returns CDR1 MDHEN and CDR2 SYDVKM. The CDR3 is made up of 17 amino acids. The DNA for the CDR3 is TGTGCCAGCAGCCCCAATACTGGACAGGGGATGGGTCAGCCCCAGCATTTT. Translating it yields CASSPNTGQGMGQPQHF. Filled out from reference TRBV28 and TRBJ1-5, the complete variable domain reads DVKVTQSSRYLVKRTGEKVFLECVQDMDHENMFWYRQDPGLGLRLIYFSYDVKMKEKGDIPEGYSVSREKKERFSLILESASTNQTSMYLCASSPNTGQGMGQPQHFGDGTRLSIL.

J is TRBJ2-2 and V is TRBV18; the D gene is possibly TRBD1 (5 bases). The V and J ends lost 3 bases and 3 bases respectively, with 11 bases between them. The germline gives CDR1 KGHSH, CDR2 LQKENI. The CDR3 covers 15 residues. The CDR3 sequence: CASSPLRADTGELFF. In nucleotides, the CDR3 is TGTGCCAGCTCACCTCTCAGGGCGGACACCGGGGAGCTGTTTTTT. Full variable domain (outside the CDR3, taken from reference TRBV18 and TRBJ2-2): NAGVMQNPRHLVRRRGQEARLRCSPMKGHSHVYWYRQLPEEGLKFMVYLQKENIIDESGMPKERFSAEFPKEGPSILRIQQVVRGDSAAYFCASSPLRADTGELFFGEGSRLTVL.

This chain connects TRBV12-3 or TRBV12-4 to TRBJ1-5, with a tentative D call TRBD1 (5 bases). Trimming removed 6 bases at V and 4 bases at J, with 10 bases between. CDR3 size: 13 residues. The CDR3 DNA follows: TGTGCCAGCAGCTGGGACGAAAATCAGCCCCAGCATTTT. It translates to CASSWDENQPQHF.

This clone has a single count. The rearrangement joins TRBV11-3 to TRBJ2-4, with D possibly matching TRBD2 (7 bases). V lost 4 bases and J 6 bases, leaving 22 bases between the germline ends. Germline CDR1 SGHNT, CDR2 YENEEA. There are 17 residues in the CDR3. CDR3 residues: CASSSVHTSGGPNIQYF. DNA of the CDR3: TGTGCCAGCAGCTCCGTACATACCTCGGGGGGCCCAAACATTCAGTACTTC. Full variable domain (rest looked up from reference TRBV11-3 and TRBJ2-4): EAGVVQSPRYKIIEKKQPVAFWCNPISGHNTLYWYLQNLGQGPELLIRYENEEAVDDSQLPKDRFSAERLKGVDSTLKIQPAELGDSAVYLCASSSVHTSGGPNIQYFGAGTRLSVL.

The V and J genes are TRBV5-1 and TRBJ1-6, with 8 bases matching TRBD1. Germline values: CDR1 SGHRS, CDR2 YFSETQ. The CDR3 length is 15 residues. Germline trimming cut 4 bases from V and 8 bases from J; bases unmatched to any gene: 8. The CDR3 DNA is TGCGCCAGCAGCCCCGGGACAGGAGTGGATTCACCCCTCCACTTT. This gives the protein CASSPGTGVDSPLHF.

The chain's CDR3 is CASSFLNTEAFF. The CDR3 DNA reads TGTGCCAGCAGTTTCCTGAACACTGAAGCTTTCTTT. This sequence joins TRBV28 and TRBJ1-1; no clear D gene. The V gene lost 3 bases and the J gene lost 0 bases, with 2 bases spanning the gap. The CDR3 loop spans 12 amino acids. Germline CDR1 MDHEN, CDR2 SYDVKM.

This rearrangement joins TRBV12-1 to TRBJ2-1; no check of the table's D call, TRBD2, against the DNA was made. TRBV12-1 is assigned pseudogene status. CDR3 length: 14 residues. The CDR3 DNA reads TGTGCCAGCAGCCAGTGGACTAGCGGGATTGAGCAGTTCTTC. Its protein is CASSQWTSGIEQFF.

This clone appeared a single time. The chain joins TRBV9 to TRBJ1-2; TRBD1 agrees at 7 bases. V dropped 3 bases and J dropped 7; count of bases not matched to a gene: 12. The CDR3 loop spans 15 amino acids. Germline values: CDR1 SGDLS, CDR2 YYNGEE. CDR3 sequence: CASSANPRGVGGYTF. CDR3 bases: TGTGCCAGCAGCGCCAATCCCAGGGGGGTAGGTGGCTACACCTTC.

V usage is TRBV20-1 and J usage is TRBJ2-7, with TRBD2 identical over 7 bases. In germline, CDR1 is DFQATT, CDR2 SNEGSKA (reference sequence). This CDR3 spans 11 amino acids. CDR3 loop: CSAGGVYEQYF. The CDR3 DNA is TGCAGCGCTGGGGGGGTCTACGAGCAGTACTTC.

This clone has a single count. This chain connects TRBV24-1 to TRBJ1-2; 7 bases align to TRBD1. Germline V gene sequence: CDR1 KGHDR, CDR2 SFDVKD. V trimming: 4 bases; J trimming: 7 bases; junction bases outside the gene matches: 8. The CDR3 is 14 residues long. The CDR3 sequence: CATSEGGALGGYTF. Written as DNA, the CDR3 is TGTGCCACCAGTGAAGGGGGCGCTTTGGGTGGCTACACCTTC.

The chain joins TRBV18 to TRBJ1-1; 10 bases map to TRBD1. The V gene end was trimmed by 3 bases and the J gene end by 3 bases; junction bases not matched to a gene: 4. The germline CDR1 and CDR2 sequences are KGHSH and LQKENI. The CDR3 runs to 15 residues. Here the CDR3 reads CASSPGQGRYTEAFF. CDR3 nucleotide sequence: TGTGCCAGCTCACCGGGACAGGGGCGATACACTGAAGCTTTCTTT.

CDR3 nucleotide sequence: TGTGCCAGCAGCCAAGATTCTCAGGGCCCGGGGGGGGCCAACGTCCTGACTTTC. This codes for CASSQDSQGPGGANVLTF. V gene TRBV4-2 combines with J gene TRBJ2-6, with D possibly called TRBD1 or TRBD2 (5 bases each). CDR3 length: 18 amino acids. The germline V and J ends were trimmed by 0 bases and 4 bases, with 16 bases remaining between them. From germline, CDR1 is LGHNA and CDR2 YNFKEQ.

The rearrangement joins TRBV7-2 to TRBJ1-5, with D maybe TRBD1 (5 bases). CDR1 is SGHTA, CDR2 FQGNSA, per germline. V was pared by 2 bases and J by 5 bases, with 10 bases between. The CDR3 spans 14 residues. CDR3 sequence reads: CASSLTRGDQPQHF. CDR3 in DNA: TGTGCCAGCAGCTTAACGAGGGGAGATCAGCCCCAGCATTTT.

As DNA, the CDR3 is TGTGCCAGCAGCTTACGGACGGCAGGGGAGCTGTTTTTT. This translates into CASSLRTAGELFF. V usage is TRBV11-1 and J usage is TRBJ2-2, with D uncertain. The CDR3 has 13 amino acids. V dropped 2 bases and J dropped 8 bases, with 9 bases sitting between them. Germline CDR1 reads SGHAT; CDR2 reads FQDESV (reference sequence).

This chain joins TRBV25-1 and TRBJ1-2; D gene ambiguous. Germline lookup yields CDR1 MGHDK and CDR2 SYGVNS. The CDR3 has 14 amino acids. V lost 7 bases and J lost 7, with 19 bases in between. As DNA, the CDR3 is TGTGCCAGCAACCCACCCCCGGGCGAGGGTGGCTACACCTTC. Amino acid sequence: CASNPPPGEGGYTF.

The CDR3 loop reads CASSLQDQPQHF. For the CDR3, the DNA is TGTGCCAGCAGCCTCCAGGATCAGCCCCAGCATTTT. V and J are TRBV7-9 and TRBJ1-5; unclear D gene. Germline V gives CDR1 SEHNR, CDR2 FQNEAQ (reference sequence). Between the trimmed V and J ends, which lost 5 bases and 5 bases, there was a span of 7 bases. The CDR3 totals 12 residues.

The chain joins TRBV10-3 to TRBJ1-2; 7 nucleotides match TRBD1. V dropped 6 bases and J dropped 1; count of bases not matched to a gene: 14. Per the germline V gene, CDR1 is ENHRY and CDR2 is SYGVKD. The CDR3 contains 17 residues. The CDR3: CAISPKFTGDHNYGYTF. CDR3 coding DNA: TGTGCCATCAGCCCTAAATTCACAGGGGACCATAACTATGGCTACACCTTC.

This clone was observed a single time. The chain is built from TRBV19 and TRBJ2-1; TRBD1 might be the D (8 bases). This CDR3 is built from 16 residues. V was shortened by 5 bases and J by 6 bases, with 20 bases between the two germline ends. CDR1 and CDR2 (germline): LNHDA, SQIVND (reference sequence). CDR3 bases: TGTGCCAGTAGTCAGGGGGCGGGAGCCCGCCCCAATGAGCAGTTCTTC. It is translated as CASSQGAGARPNEQFF.

CDR3 region: CASSLGAARTDTQYF. The CDR3 DNA follows: TGCGCCAGCAGCTTGGGGGCAGCTCGCACAGATACGCAGTATTTT. V is TRBV5-1 and J is TRBJ2-3; D is uncertain. V gave up 0 bases and J gave up 1 base, with 9 bases separating them. Germline V gene sequence: CDR1 SGHRS, CDR2 YFSETQ. This CDR3 spans 15 amino acids.

This sequence joins TRBV7-8 and TRBJ2-5; tentatively, D is TRBD2 (5 bases). The ends were cut back, 5 bases at V and 7 bases at J, with 17 bases in the middle. This CDR3 spans 14 amino acids. Looked up from germline, CDR1 is SGHVS and CDR2 is FQNEAQ. The CDR3, as DNA: TGTGCCAGCAGCCCCGGGCGCCTAGCCCCGACCCAGTACTTC. Translation gives CASSPGRLAPTQYF.

The V gene is TRBV6-5, the J gene TRBJ2-7; possible D gene TRBD2, 5 bases. Deletions cut 5 bases from V and 0 bases from J, with 11 bases between. The CDR3 is made up of 14 amino acids. Germline CDR1 and CDR2: MNHEY and SVGAGI. CDR3 DNA sequence: TGTGCCAGCAGTAACACAGCGGCCTCCTACGAGCAGTACTTC. Translation: CASSNTAASYEQYF.

V gene TRBV5-4 combines with J gene TRBJ1-1; a weak D match, TRBD1 (5 bases). V lost 4 bases and J 11 bases, leaving 18 bases between the germline ends. The CDR3 is made up of 13 amino acids. Per germline, CDR1 SGHNT and CDR2 YYREEE (reference sequence). The CDR3 DNA reads TGTGCCAGCAGCCCGCCCGACAGCGTTGAGGCTTTCTTT. Encoded protein: CASSPPDSVEAFF.

J is TRBJ2-7 and V is TRBV7-3; the D gene is possibly TRBD1 (5 bases). The V and J ends lost 5 bases and 3 bases respectively, with 8 bases between them. The CDR3 covers 12 residues. Germline lookup yields CDR1 SGHTA and CDR2 FQGTGA. The CDR3 region has the DNA TGTGCCAGCAGCGGGGCCTTCTACGAGCAGTACTTC. It codes for CASSGAFYEQYF.

The genes are TRBV29-1 and TRBJ2-7; D is possibly TRBD1 (6 bases). The CDR3 has 12 residues. CDR1 and CDR2 (germline): SQVTM, ANQGSEA. V gave up 4 bases and J gave up 4 bases, with 11 bases separating them. The CDR3 region is CSVVGGPYEQYF. CDR3 DNA: TGCAGCGTTGTAGGGGGTCCTTACGAGCAGTACTTC.

V usage is TRBV7-3 and J usage is TRBJ1-6; D remains ambiguous. The V gene's germline CDR1 is SGHTA and CDR2 FQGTGA. V lost 5 bases to trimming and J lost 3 bases, with 11 bases between them. The CDR3 loop spans 15 amino acids. The CDR3 DNA sequence: TGTGCCAGCAGCCTCTCCAGTAGCTATAATTCACCCCTCCACTTT. It is translated as CASSLSSSYNSPLHF. The whole variable domain, remainder taken from reference TRBV7-3 and TRBJ1-6, is GAGVSQTPSNKVTEKGKYVELRCDPISGHTALYWYRQSLGQGPEFLIYFQGTGAADDSGLPNDRFFAVRPEGSVSTLKIQRTERGDSAVYLCASSLSSSYNSPLHFGNGTRLTVT.

The chain recombines TRBV5-5 with TRBJ1-2, with D uncertain. Germline assignment: CDR1 SGHKS and CDR2 YYEKEE (reference sequence). The CDR3 length is 13 residues. The V end lost 0 bases, the J end lost 4 bases, and 7 bases lay between the germline ends. The CDR3 DNA follows: TGTGCCAGCAGCTTGGAGGGATTCTATGGCTACACCTTC. It translates to CASSLEGFYGYTF.

The V call is TRBV9, the J call TRBJ1-1; a possible D gene is TRBD1 (5 bases). The CDR3 covers 15 residues. The V gene's germline CDR1 is SGDLS and CDR2 YYNGEE. Trimming stripped 3 bases from V and 0 bases from J, with 12 bases between. CDR3 residues: CASSATGGLNTEAFF. The CDR3, as DNA: TGTGCCAGCAGCGCAACAGGTGGCCTGAACACTGAAGCTTTCTTT.